This section outlines one TCR beta chain sequence together with its context. Antigen specificity is unknown. Next came a second PCR, run for about 6 to 11 cycles, which used a sample-barcoded 5' primer along with a J-beta primer mix. All samples gave at least 2.5 million CDR3-containing paired-end reads. TCRdb independently ran MiXCR on the 5' RACE reads; one entry per CDR3 protein. The sample lists about 1 million distinct CDR3 sequences; over 35% were seen once. The sample originates from a study of blood T cells in healthy people across ages. Whole-study results and caveats: Naive CD4+ cells and diversity were both higher in long-lived donors than in aged donors. With unsorted PBMCs, a conclusive comparison of naive versus antigen-experienced cells was not possible.

The germline V gene has CDR1 KGHSH and CDR2 LQKENI. Deletions cut 3 bases from V and 4 bases from J, with 9 bases between. This CDR3 has 13 residues. The source is a woman in her fifties or sixties in good health. The chain has TRBV18 and TRBJ1-2; D perhaps matches TRBD1 (6 bases). The sample was blood. The CDR3 sequence: CASSPKGGYGYTF. The DNA of the CDR3 is TGTGCCAGCTCACCGAAAGGGGGCTATGGCTACACCTTC.